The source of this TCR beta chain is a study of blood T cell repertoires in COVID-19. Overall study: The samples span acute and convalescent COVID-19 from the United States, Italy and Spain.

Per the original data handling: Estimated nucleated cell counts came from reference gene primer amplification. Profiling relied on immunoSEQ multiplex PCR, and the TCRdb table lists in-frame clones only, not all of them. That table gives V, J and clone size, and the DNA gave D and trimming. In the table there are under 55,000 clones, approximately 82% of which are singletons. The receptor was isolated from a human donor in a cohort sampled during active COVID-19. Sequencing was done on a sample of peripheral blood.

CDR3 sequence (DNA): TGTGCCAGTAGTAAAAGTGACAGGGTTCACACTGAAGCTTTCTTT. Protein product: CASSKSDRVHTEAFF. The V gene is TRBV19, the J gene TRBJ1-1; 7 bases fit TRBD1. The V gene end was trimmed by 4 bases and the J gene end by 3 bases; junction bases not matched to a gene: 8. The germline V gene has CDR1 LNHDA and CDR2 SQIVND (reference sequence). This CDR3 region has 15 residues.